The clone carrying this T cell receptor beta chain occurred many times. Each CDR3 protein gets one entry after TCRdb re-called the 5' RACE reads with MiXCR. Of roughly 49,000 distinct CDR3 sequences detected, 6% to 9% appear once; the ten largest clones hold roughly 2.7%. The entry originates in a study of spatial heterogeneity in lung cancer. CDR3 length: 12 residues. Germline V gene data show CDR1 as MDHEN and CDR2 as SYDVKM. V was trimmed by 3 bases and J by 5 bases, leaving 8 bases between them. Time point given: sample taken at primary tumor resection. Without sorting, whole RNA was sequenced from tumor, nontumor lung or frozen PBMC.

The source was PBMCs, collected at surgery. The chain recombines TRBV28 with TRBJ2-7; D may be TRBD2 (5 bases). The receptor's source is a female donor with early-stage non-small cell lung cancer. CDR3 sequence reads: CASSLHGDEQYF. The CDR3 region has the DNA TGTGCCAGCAGTTTGCACGGGGACGAGCAGTACTTC.